The source of this T cell receptor (beta chain) is a study of PD-1 blockade in classical Hodgkin lymphoma. Points from the study as a whole: Patients who initiated nivolumab within 1 year of ASCT were excluded. Whatever underlies the repertoire differences (possibly disease activity or prior therapy) remains undefined.

Time point denoted: cycle 4 day 1 (C4D1), after 6 weeks of nivolumab. There was relapse after autologous stem cell transplantation in every patient, and there was variation in brentuximab vedotin exposure. Only in-frame clones appear in the TCRdb table, and some are missing; sequencing was by immunoSEQ multiplex PCR. Of about 31,000 clones listed, approximately 80% are singletons. The CDR3 is 15 residues long. V dropped 3 bases and J dropped 1 base, with 10 bases sitting between them. CDR1 is LNHDA and CDR2 is SQIVND in the germline V gene (reference sequence). As regards this clone: The target antigen is unknown.

The specimen was peripheral blood mononuclear cells (PBMCs), collected before the fourth cycle of nivolumab. The TCR sequence derives from a human donor with classical Hodgkin lymphoma. The V call is TRBV19, the J call TRBJ2-1; D is undetermined. The DNA of the CDR3 is TGTGCCAGTAGTATTGGACCCGAGTCCTACAATGAGCAGTTCTTC. Translation gives CASSIGPESYNEQFF.